The text below deals with one T cell receptor (beta chain). TCRdb keeps only in-frame clones here, not all; method: immunoSEQ multiplex PCR. The sample includes roughly 45,000 clones, under 90% of them seen just once. The sample is drawn from a study of blood T cell repertoires in COVID-19. This CDR3 is built from 15 residues. CDR1 is SGHRS, CDR2 YFSETQ, per germline. Trimming left V 4 bases short and J 7 bases short, with 18 bases between. Seattle patients were enrolled during active infection and followed longitudinally. The clonotype comes from a woman over 75 with COVID-19, enrolled during active disease. Sample: peripheral blood. The chain links TRBV5-1 to TRBJ2-1, with D tentatively TRBD2 (5 bases). DNA for the CDR3: TGCGCCAGCAGCGGTGGAACATATCCGGGGAATGAGCAGTTCTTC. This encodes CASSGGTYPGNEQFF. The full variable domain, rest sourced from reference TRBV5-1 and TRBJ2-1, is KAGVTQTPRYLIKTRGQQVTLSCSPISGHRSVSWYQQTPGQGLQFLFEYFSETQRNKGNFPGRFSGRQFSNSRSEMNVSTLELGDSALYLCASSGGTYPGNEQFFGPGTRLTVL.